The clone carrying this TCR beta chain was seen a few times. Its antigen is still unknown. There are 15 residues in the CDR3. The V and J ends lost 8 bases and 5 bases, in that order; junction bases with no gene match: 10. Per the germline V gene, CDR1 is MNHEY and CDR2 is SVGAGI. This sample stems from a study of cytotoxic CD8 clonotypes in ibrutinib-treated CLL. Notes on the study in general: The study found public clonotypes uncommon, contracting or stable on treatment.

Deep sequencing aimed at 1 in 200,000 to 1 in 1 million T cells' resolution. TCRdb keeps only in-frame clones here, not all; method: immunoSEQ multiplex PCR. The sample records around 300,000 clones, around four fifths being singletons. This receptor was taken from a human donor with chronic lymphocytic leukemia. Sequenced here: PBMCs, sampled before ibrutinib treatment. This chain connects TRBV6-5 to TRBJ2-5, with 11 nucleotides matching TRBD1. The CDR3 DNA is TGTGCCAGCGGCGGACAGGGGGCCATCATGGAGACCCAGTACTTC. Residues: CASGGQGAIMETQYF.